This TCR beta chain was identified during a study of type 1 regulatory T cells. Overall study context: T-allo10 is a Tr1-enriched, alloantigen-specific CD4 T cell product made in vitro. Study-wide results and caveats: Type 1 regulatory T cells had a more restricted TCR repertoire than non-type 1 regulatory T cells.

This CDR3 has 16 amino acids. The germline gives CDR1 SGHTA, CDR2 FQGTGA. TCRdb independently ran MiXCR on the reads; one entry per CDR3 protein. The data contain about 39,000 distinct CDR3 sequences, about 12% of them singletons. This clonotype was recorded a few times. Its antigen is not known. One end of the junction is discordant with germline, which a read error may explain. This TCR was sampled from a human donor in good health. The specimen was cultured non-Tr1 T cells, either the whole culture or a sorted T cell fraction (not recorded which). V is TRBV7-3 and J is TRBJ2-2, with a tentative D call TRBD2 (7 bases). CDR3 protein: CVSSLGGGQITGELFF. The DNA for the CDR3 is TGTGTCAGCAGCCTAGGGGGGGGACAAATCACCGGGGAGCTGTTTTTT.